A single T cell receptor (beta chain) is shown here with its context. This sample was taken from a study of control samples from healthy donors and cancer patients. The protocol was immunoSEQ multiplex PCR, while the TCRdb copy is restricted to in-frame clones and leaves out a portion. The sample shows tens of thousands of clones, less than 90% of them seen only once. What was sequenced was blood. The TCR originated in a man aged 60 to 69 in good health.

CDR3 nucleotide sequence: TGTGCCAGCAGCTTGGGAACAGGGAACAGCAATCAGCCCCAGCATTTT. Its protein product is CASSLGTGNSNQPQHF. The rearrangement uses TRBV5-8 and TRBJ1-5, with D perhaps TRBD1 (6 bases). The V end lost 0 bases, the J end lost 1 base, and 11 bases lay between the germline ends. Germline V gene sequence: CDR1 SGHTS, CDR2 YDEGEE. The length of the CDR3 is 16 residues.